This TCR beta chain was identified in a study of regulatory T cells in long-lasting Graves disease. Indicated time point: newly diagnosed GD, antithyroid drugs for less than 3 months. From RNA extracted from PBMCs, the TCR library was made. V lost 0 bases, J lost 8 bases, and 21 bases lay in between. This CDR3 is 17 amino acids long. Germline CDR1 SGDLS, CDR2 YYNGEE. The TCR beta library used iRepertoire HTBI primers with Arm-PCR amplification of CDR3. TCRdb re-analysed the multiplex PCR reads in MiXCR, keeping a single row per CDR3 protein. Of about 560,000 distinct CDR3 sequences listed, about 15% are singletons. There are a few counts of this clonotype. These sequences were also reported in another study, on T cells in Graves' hyperthyroidism and ophthalmopathy. From that second work: The majority of expanded thyroid clonotypes above 0.001 also appeared in blood.

The material sequenced was peripheral blood mononuclear cells (PBMCs), taken at new diagnosis, from a patient treated with antithyroid drugs. The TCR was taken from a man aged 18 to 35 with Graves disease. The rearrangement links TRBV9 to TRBJ2-1, with D possibly TRBD1 on 6 matching bases. CDR3 coding DNA: TGTGCCAGCAGCGTAGAAGAATGGGGCAGGGGTAGACATGAGCAGTTCTTC. Its protein is CASSVEEWGRGRHEQFF.